This record looks at one T cell receptor (beta chain) sequence and its context. Here immunoSEQ multiplex PCR was the method, and the copy in TCRdb shows in-frame clones only, minus some. The sample lists about 37,000 clones, over 80% occurring once. This specimen belongs to a study of T cell changes during pregnancy in multiple sclerosis. The junction had 4 bases not matched to a gene; V was cut back by 3 bases and J by 4 bases. The CDR3 covers 15 residues. CDR1 SEHNR and CDR2 FQNEAQ come from the germline V gene (reference sequence). The sample consisted of CD4+ T cells from peripheral blood mononuclear cells, taken in the third trimester of pregnancy. The sequence was obtained from a female donor in good health, enrolled as a control in a pregnancy study. The V call is TRBV7-9, the J call TRBJ1-2; TRBD1 matches 11 bases. CDR3 amino acids: CASSLDRGLVYGYTF. CDR3 nucleotides: TGTGCCAGCAGCTTGGACAGGGGGCTTGTCTATGGCTACACCTTC.